These 8 T cell receptor beta chains came from one sample sequenced in a study of immune evolution from preneoplasia to lung adenocarcinoma. Assay: immunoSEQ multiplex PCR; the TCRdb copy retains only in-frame clones and omits some. The top ten hold roughly 4.9% of the sample, which has around 3,000 clones, 88% seen once. The sample comprised FFPE invasive lung adenocarcinoma tissue. These receptors all stem from a person between 70 and 80 years old with invasive lung adenocarcinoma.

The table lists this clone with a few counts. This rearrangement joins TRBV7-6 to TRBJ2-7; D not certain. There are 13 residues in the CDR3. V was pared by 1 base and J by 3 bases, with 7 bases between. The germline gives CDR1 SGHVS, CDR2 FNYEAQ. The CDR3 sequence: CASSLEDGYEQYF. The CDR3 DNA reads as TGTGCCAGCAGCTTAGAAGACGGCTACGAGCAGTACTTC.

V gene TRBV27 combines with J gene TRBJ2-7, with D perhaps TRBD2 (6 bases). CDR1 and CDR2 from the germline V gene are MNHEY and SMNVEV (reference sequence). The CDR3 spans 13 residues. Trimming left V 7 bases short and J 0 bases short, with 10 bases between. CDR3 sequence reads: CASMGGASYEQYF. As DNA, the CDR3 is TGTGCCAGCATGGGCGGGGCCTCCTACGAGCAGTACTTC.

V gene TRBV29-1 combines with J gene TRBJ2-7; D is perhaps TRBD1 (6 bases). CDR3 length: 11 residues. Deletions cut 6 bases from V and 7 bases from J, with 13 bases between. CDR1 is SQVTM and CDR2 is ANQGSEA in the germline V gene. The CDR3 DNA reads as TGCAGCGTGAAAACAGGGATGGAGCAGTACTTC. Translation: CSVKTGMEQYF.

The chain combines TRBV5-1 with TRBJ2-3, with 8 bases lining up with TRBD2. The CDR3 has 17 residues. Germline CDR1 and CDR2: SGHRS and YFSETQ. V shed 0 bases and J 0 bases; nucleotides not matched to a gene: 6. Here the CDR3 DNA reads TGCGCCAGCAGCTTGGTTCTAGCGGGCCCAAGCACAGATACGCAGTATTTT. As protein: CASSLVLAGPSTDTQYF.

The V call is TRBV2, the J call TRBJ2-7, with 9 bases identical to TRBD2. The CDR3 consists of 12 residues. Per germline, CDR1 SNHLY and CDR2 FYNNEI. V lost 8 bases and J lost 7; bases outside the gene matches: 6. CDR3 in amino acids: CASGGRAREQYF. The CDR3 DNA follows: TGTGCCAGCGGCGGGAGGGCAAGGGAGCAGTACTTC.

This chain connects TRBV28 to TRBJ1-2, with D possibly TRBD1 on 6 matching bases. V shed 6 bases and J shed 4 bases, with 18 bases lying between them. From germline, CDR1 is MDHEN and CDR2 SYDVKM. CDR3 length: 15 residues. This chain's CDR3 is CASSPTDRYFYGYTF. The CDR3 DNA follows: TGTGCCAGCAGCCCTACGGACAGATACTTCTATGGCTACACCTTC.

The chain joins TRBV7-2 to TRBJ2-3; tentative D call: TRBD2 (7 bases). Germline CDR1 and CDR2: SGHTA and FQGNSA. CDR3 length: 16 amino acids. The V end lost 1 base, the J end lost 4 bases, and 15 bases lay between the germline ends. The DNA of the CDR3 is TGTGCCAGCAGCTTAGTAGGGGGGGGGATCGCAGATACGCAGTATTTT. It yields the protein CASSLVGGGIADTQYF.

The chain employs TRBV2 and TRBJ2-7; tentatively, D is TRBD2 (5 bases). Trimming stripped 3 bases from V and 3 bases from J, with 15 bases between. CDR3 length: 15 residues. The V gene's germline CDR1 is SNHLY and CDR2 FYNNEI. CDR3 nucleotide sequence: TGTGCCAGCAGTGAGCGAAATAGCGCCCGCTACGAGCAGTACTTC. Protein sequence: CASSERNSARYEQYF.